The following is a TCR beta chain sequence with its context. The sample comes from a study of cytomegalovirus exposure and HLA in healthy donors. V lost 3 bases, J lost 3 bases, and 7 bases stayed unmatched. This CDR3 comprises 15 residues. Germline assignment: CDR1 MGHRA and CDR2 YSYEKL. The primer mix had 60 Vbeta and 13 Jbeta primers. The repertoire was sequenced with immunoSEQ multiplex PCR; TCRdb's copy has only in-frame clones and lacks some. The table lists 150,000 to 200,000 clones, around 80% of them singletons, with 0.69% in the top ten. The rearrangement uses TRBV4-1 and TRBJ1-1; 7 bases match TRBD1. Sequenced: PBMCs. The sequence was obtained from a woman aged 40 to 50 in good health and CMV-seronegative. The CDR3 region is CASSQTVQGYTEAFF. The DNA for the CDR3 is TGCGCCAGCAGCCAGACCGTACAGGGGTACACTGAAGCTTTCTTT.